This T cell receptor (beta chain) was captured in a study of blood T cell repertoires in COVID-19. Study information: Samples representing acute and convalescent COVID-19 were sourced from the United States, Italy and Spain. Sources were T cells, B-cell-depleted T cells, or PBMCs; the material itself was cDNA or gDNA.

The authors' processing: Estimation of nucleated cell counts was performed using reference gene primer amplification. Clones were sequenced by immunoSEQ multiplex PCR, and TCRdb holds only the in-frame ones, with some missing. V and J calls and clone size are given by that table; D and trimming were obtained from the DNA. The sample lists more than 300,000 clones, nearly 90% seen once, with around 1.9% in the top ten. This CDR3 is built from 19 residues. V gave up 2 bases and J gave up 1 base; unmatched junction bases: 16. CDR1 and CDR2 from the germline V gene are SGHAT and FQNNGV. Patients in Seattle were enrolled during active infection, then followed longitudinally.

The material sequenced was peripheral blood. The TCR was taken from a woman younger than 45 with COVID-19, enrolled during active disease. The chain combines TRBV11-2 with TRBJ2-5; TRBD2 matches 7 bases. The CDR3 region is CASSLFRGSGTTIQETQYF. The CDR3, as DNA: TGTGCCAGCAGCTTATTTCGGGGATCCGGGACTACCATCCAAGAGACCCAGTACTTC.